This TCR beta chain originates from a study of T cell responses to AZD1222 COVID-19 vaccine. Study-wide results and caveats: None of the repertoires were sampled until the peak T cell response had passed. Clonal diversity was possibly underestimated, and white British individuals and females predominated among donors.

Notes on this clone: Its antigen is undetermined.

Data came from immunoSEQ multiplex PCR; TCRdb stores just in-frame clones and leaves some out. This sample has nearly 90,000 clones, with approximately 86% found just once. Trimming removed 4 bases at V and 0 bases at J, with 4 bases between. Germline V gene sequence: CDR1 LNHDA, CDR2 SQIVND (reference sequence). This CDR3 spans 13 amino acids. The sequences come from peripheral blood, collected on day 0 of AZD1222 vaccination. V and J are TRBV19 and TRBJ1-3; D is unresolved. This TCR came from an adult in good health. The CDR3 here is CASSTPSGNTIYF. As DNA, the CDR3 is TGTGCCAGTAGTACCCCCTCTGGAAACACCATATATTTT.